The 30 T cell receptor beta chains reported below all come from one sample, sequenced in a study of OX40 agonist ivuxolimab in advanced cancers. Data came from immunoSEQ multiplex PCR; TCRdb stores just in-frame clones and leaves some out. This sample has approximately 44,000 clones; about 86% occur once, and the top ten carry less than 0.4%. Material: CD4+ or CD8+ T cells sorted from blood, obtained in a trial of the OX40 agonist ivuxolimab. The receptor source for this set is an adult with an advanced solid tumor such as melanoma, head and neck, liver or kidney cancer.

The sample holds one count of this clone. The chain links TRBV6-5 to TRBJ1-6; D gene uncertain. Germline V lookup: CDR1 MNHEY, CDR2 SVGAGI. V was pared by 5 bases and J by 5 bases, with 10 bases between. This CDR3 has 14 amino acids. DNA for the CDR3: TGTGCCAGCAGTCGACAATTAGATAATTCACCCCTCCACTTT. Its protein product is CASSRQLDNSPLHF.

The CDR3 bases are TGTGCCAGCAGTTCTGCGGGGGGGGGAAAAGAGACCCAGTACTTC. Translating it yields CASSSAGGGKETQYF. The V and J genes are TRBV6-5 and TRBJ2-5; TRBD2 agrees at 9 bases. Germline V gives CDR1 MNHEY, CDR2 SVGAGI. The CDR3 is 15 residues long. With 4 bases clipped from V and 3 bases from J, the junction kept 6 bases outside the gene matches.

V gene TRBV7-2 combines with J gene TRBJ2-5, with 10 bases identical to TRBD2. With 3 bases clipped from V and 5 bases from J, the junction kept 12 bases outside the gene matches. The CDR3 totals 17 residues. Germline values: CDR1 SGHTA, CDR2 FQGNSA. In DNA form, the CDR3 reads TGTGCCAGCAGCTTTGGCACAACTAGCGGGAAGGTGGAGACCCAGTACTTC. Amino acids: CASSFGTTSGKVETQYF. Drawing the rest from reference TRBV7-2 and TRBJ2-5, the complete variable domain is GAGVSQSPSNKVTEKGKDVELRCDPISGHTALYWYRQSLGQGLEFLIYFQGNSAPDKSGLPSDRFSAERTGGSVSTLTIQRTQQEDSAVYLCASSFGTTSGKVETQYFGPGTRLLVL.

This clone was observed a few times. The chain joins TRBV28 to TRBJ2-1; D is possibly TRBD2 (5 bases). Per the germline V gene, CDR1 is MDHEN and CDR2 is SYDVKM. Between the trimmed V and J ends, which lost 3 bases and 4 bases, there was a span of 7 bases. The CDR3 spans 13 residues. CDR3 sequence (DNA): TGTGCCAGCAGTTTCCCGGGGTACAATGAGCAGTTCTTC. As protein: CASSFPGYNEQFF.

This clone was observed once. The rearrangement links TRBV13 to TRBJ2-7; no reliable D call. Trimming pared 4 bases from V and 2 bases from J, leaving 15 bases between. There are 15 residues in the CDR3. From germline, CDR1 is PRHDT and CDR2 FYEKMQ (reference sequence). CDR3 protein: CASSSWSLQAYEQYF. The CDR3 nucleotides read TGTGCCAGCAGCTCATGGTCCCTTCAAGCCTACGAGCAGTACTTC.

This sequence joins TRBV7-8 and TRBJ1-2; TRBD1 aligns across 7 bases. Germline V gene sequence: CDR1 SGHVS, CDR2 FQNEAQ. The CDR3 covers 13 residues. V gave up 1 base and J gave up 6 bases; unmatched junction bases: 2. The CDR3 DNA reads TGTGCCAGCAGCTTAGGAGGGGGCGATGGCTACACCTTC. It yields the protein CASSLGGGDGYTF. Combining the CDR3 with reference TRBV7-8 and TRBJ1-2 gives the whole variable domain GAGVSQSPRYKVAKRGQDVALRCDPISGHVSLFWYQQALGQGPEFLTYFQNEAQLDKSGLPSDRFFAERPEGSVSTLKIQRTQQEDSAVYLCASSLGGGDGYTFGSGTRLTVV.

This chain joins TRBV2 and TRBJ2-5; possibly TRBD2 for D (5 bases). TRBJ2-7 matches the DNA end more closely, so the J call is doubtful. Germline values: CDR1 SNHLY, CDR2 FYNNEI. This CDR3 is built from 12 residues. The CDR3 loop reads CASRLGHPEQYF. The CDR3 DNA reads as TGTGCCAGCAGACTAGGGCATCCCGAGCAGTACTTC.

The chain joins TRBV6-1 to TRBJ2-6; D is possibly TRBD1 (5 bases). V was cut by 5 bases and J by 2 bases, with 7 bases left in between. The germline V gene has CDR1 MNHNS and CDR2 SASEGT. The CDR3 length is 14 residues. The CDR3 region is CASSSGTGANVLTF. The CDR3 bases are TGTGCCAGCAGTTCAGGGACTGGGGCCAACGTCCTGACTTTC.

The chain joins TRBV6-5 to TRBJ1-1; unclear D gene. Germline V gene lookup returns CDR1 MNHEY and CDR2 SVGAGI. Trimming pared 5 bases from V and 6 bases from J, leaving 19 bases between. The CDR3 contains 15 residues. The CDR3 nucleotides read TGTGCCAGCAGTAGGGCATTCACGGGTAATGCTGAAGCTTTCTTT. It encodes CASSRAFTGNAEAFF.

In its sample, this clone was seen a few times. This chain joins TRBV2 and TRBJ1-2; D remains ambiguous. This CDR3 contains 12 residues. With 3 bases removed from V and 3 bases from J, the gap between germline ends came to 5 bases. Germline CDR1 is SNHLY and CDR2 is FYNNEI. CDR3 region: CASSDGHYGYTF. The CDR3 DNA follows: TGTGCCAGCAGTGATGGCCACTATGGCTACACCTTC.

The V gene is TRBV7-2, the J gene TRBJ1-2, with unresolved D. The CDR3 has 15 amino acids. The V gene lost 0 bases and the J gene lost 8 bases, with 16 bases spanning the gap. Germline V gene data show CDR1 as SGHTA and CDR2 as FQGNSA. The CDR3, as DNA: TGTGCCAGCAGCTTAGCGTTAGCGGCTCCACGGGGCTACACCTTC. Translation gives CASSLALAAPRGYTF.

This rearrangement joins TRBV7-2 to TRBJ2-3, with D possibly matching TRBD2 (5 bases). This CDR3 contains 13 residues. Trimming took off 4 bases at V and 4 bases at J, with 9 bases between the two ends. The germline V gene encodes CDR1 SGHTA and CDR2 FQGNSA. The CDR3 loop is CASSSAGADTQYF. Here the CDR3 DNA reads TGTGCCAGCAGCTCGGCGGGCGCAGATACGCAGTATTTT.

This chain links TRBV29-1 with TRBJ2-3; no firm D call. V shed 3 bases and J shed 1 base, with 11 bases lying between them. Germline CDR1 reads SQVTM; CDR2 reads ANQGSEA. The CDR3 runs 14 residues. This CDR3 reads CSVESGLRTDTQYF. Here the CDR3 DNA reads TGCAGCGTTGAGTCTGGTCTACGCACAGATACGCAGTATTTT.

This clone has just a few counts. This chain uses TRBV30 with TRBJ1-3, with D hard to call. Germline-derived CDR1 and CDR2 are GTSNPN and SVGIG (reference sequence). The CDR3 spans 14 residues. V lost 2 bases and J 4 bases, leaving 12 bases between the germline ends. CDR3 sequence reads: CAWSNFIYGNTIYF. CDR3 bases: TGTGCCTGGAGTAATTTTATCTACGGAAACACCATATATTTT.

This rearrangement joins TRBV5-1 to TRBJ2-5; unclear D gene. The CDR3 totals 13 residues. V dropped 4 bases and J dropped 2 bases, with 9 bases sitting between them. Germline-derived CDR1 and CDR2 are SGHRS and YFSETQ. The CDR3 reads CASSATGQETQYF. The CDR3 nucleotides read TGCGCCAGCAGCGCGACCGGGCAAGAGACCCAGTACTTC.

This chain links TRBV18 with TRBJ2-1; 7 positions agree with TRBD2. The V gene's germline CDR1 is KGHSH and CDR2 LQKENI. The CDR3 spans 16 residues. The trim removed 0 bases at V and 3 bases at J, leaving 5 bases unmatched. The CDR3 sequence is CASSPPSSGFYNEQFF. As DNA, the CDR3 is TGTGCCAGCTCACCACCGTCTAGCGGCTTCTACAATGAGCAGTTCTTC.

The genes are TRBV7-9 and TRBJ2-7, with TRBD2 matching over 11 bases. There are 15 residues in the CDR3. Germline V gene data show CDR1 as SEHNR and CDR2 as FQNEAQ (reference sequence). J was trimmed by 1 base and V by 2 bases; bases with no gene match: 1. The CDR3 sequence: CASSLLAGGSYEQYF. In DNA form, the CDR3 reads TGTGCCAGCAGCTTACTAGCGGGAGGTTCCTACGAGCAGTACTTC.

The chain recombines TRBV15 with TRBJ1-5, with D unclear. The CDR3 runs to 15 residues. Trimming cost V 5 bases and J 2 bases, with 13 bases left between them. The V gene's germline CDR1 is LNHNV and CDR2 YYDKDF (reference sequence). The CDR3 sequence is CATSQRVFGNQPQHF. In DNA, the CDR3 is TGTGCCACCAGCCAGCGGGTGTTCGGCAATCAGCCCCAGCATTTT.

The rearrangement uses TRBV7-9 and TRBJ2-3, with D perhaps matching TRBD2 (5 bases). V was shortened by 6 bases and J by 0 bases, with 7 bases between the two germline ends. In germline, CDR1 is SEHNR, CDR2 FQNEAQ (reference sequence). This CDR3 region has 13 residues. The DNA of the CDR3 is TGTGCCAGCAGGAGGGAGAGCACAGATACGCAGTATTTT. It encodes CASRRESTDTQYF. The full variable domain, its missing parts supplied by reference TRBV7-9 and TRBJ2-3, is DTGVSQNPRHKITKRGQNVTFRCDPISEHNRLYWYRQTLGQGPEFLTYFQNEAQLEKSRLLSDRFSAERPKGSFSTLEIQRTEQGDSAMYLCASRRESTDTQYFGPGTRLTVL.

This clone was seen once. The gene calls are TRBV5-1 and TRBJ2-2; either TRBD1 or TRBD2 may fit D (6 bases each). The CDR3 has 14 residues. Trimming shortened V by 0 bases and J by 4 bases, and 7 bases separated the two germline ends. The germline CDR1 and CDR2 sequences are SGHRS and YFSETQ. CDR3 nucleotide sequence: TGCGCCAGCAGCTTGGAGGGGGGCACCGGGGAGCTGTTTTTT. Protein sequence: CASSLEGGTGELFF.

The chain uses TRBV28 and TRBJ1-2; the D gene is possibly TRBD1 (5 bases). The CDR3 has 12 amino acids. The germline gives CDR1 MDHEN, CDR2 SYDVKM. V was pared by 3 bases and J by 8 bases, with 10 bases between. The DNA of the CDR3 is TGTGCCAGCAGTTTCGAGGGGCGAGGCTACACCTTC. Its protein product is CASSFEGRGYTF.

This clone was recorded only once. This chain links TRBV11-2 with TRBJ2-1; perhaps TRBD1 as D (7 bases). Trimming left V 2 bases short and J 4 bases short, with 12 bases between. CDR3 length: 15 residues. CDR1 SGHAT and CDR2 FQNNGV come from the germline V gene. DNA of the CDR3: TGTGCCAGCAGCTTATCAGGGGGGAATTACAATGAGCAGTTCTTC. Translation: CASSLSGGNYNEQFF.

This chain joins TRBV28 and TRBJ2-1; D possibly corresponds to TRBD2 (5 bases). Looked up from germline, CDR1 is MDHEN and CDR2 is SYDVKM. The CDR3 sequence is 17 residues long. Between the trimmed V and J ends, which lost 6 bases and 8 bases, there was a span of 26 bases. CDR3 sequence: CASSDFVWTPEGDEQFF. CDR3 in DNA: TGTGCCAGCAGCGACTTCGTGTGGACCCCTGAGGGAGATGAGCAGTTCTTC.

The chain couples TRBV2 to TRBJ1-4; D unclear. V was shortened by 7 bases and J by 4 bases, with 13 bases between the two germline ends. Germline CDR1 and CDR2: SNHLY and FYNNEI. The CDR3 runs 14 residues. In nucleotides, the CDR3 is TGTGCCAGCACCCCGACTTCTCGTAATGAAAAACTGTTTTTT. Amino acid sequence: CASTPTSRNEKLFF.

The chain uses TRBV7-2 and TRBJ2-2; 8 bases fit TRBD1. The trim removed 2 bases at V and 4 bases at J, leaving 9 bases unmatched. Germline V gene sequence: CDR1 SGHTA, CDR2 FQGNSA. The CDR3 has 17 residues. The CDR3 sequence: CASSLQRTGWGTGELFF. The CDR3, as DNA: TGTGCCAGCAGCTTACAAAGGACAGGGTGGGGCACCGGGGAGCTGTTTTTT.

This chain links TRBV30 with TRBJ2-5; 15 bases are a match to TRBD2. The CDR3 runs 17 residues. Germline loops: CDR1 GTSNPN, CDR2 SVGIG (reference sequence). V was clipped by 1 base and J by 1 base; unmatched bases: 4. In DNA, the CDR3 is TGTGCCTGGAGTGGGACTAGCGGGGGGGAAAGCCAAGAGACCCAGTACTTC. Translated: CAWSGTSGGESQETQYF. Supplemented by reference TRBV30 and TRBJ2-5, the full variable domain reads SQTIHQWPATLVQPVGSPLSLECTVEGTSNPNLYWYRQAAGRGLQLLFYSVGIGQISSEVPQNLSASRPQDRQFILSSKKLLLSDSGFYLCAWSGTSGGESQETQYFGPGTRLLVL.

This clone was recorded once. The chain employs TRBV5-1 and TRBJ2-1; 8 bases line up with TRBD2. The CDR3 has 17 amino acids. The germline CDR1 and CDR2 sequences are SGHRS and YFSETQ. The V gene end was trimmed by 4 bases and the J gene end by 3 bases; junction bases not matched to a gene: 12. The CDR3 DNA is TGCGCCAGCAGCGGCGACTCGCGGGGGGCCGGCTACAATGAGCAGTTCTTC. This codes for CASSGDSRGAGYNEQFF. The whole variable domain, filled in from reference TRBV5-1 and TRBJ2-1, reads KAGVTQTPRYLIKTRGQQVTLSCSPISGHRSVSWYQQTPGQGLQFLFEYFSETQRNKGNFPGRFSGRQFSNSRSEMNVSTLELGDSALYLCASSGDSRGAGYNEQFFGPGTRLTVL.

The V and J genes are TRBV27 and TRBJ2-4; tentatively, D is TRBD1 (8 bases). This CDR3 spans 16 amino acids. V was pared by 6 bases and J by 0 bases, with 15 bases between. In germline, CDR1 is MNHEY, CDR2 SMNVEV (reference sequence). The CDR3 region has the DNA TGTGCCAGCAGACAGGGGGGGGGCCTAGCCAAAAACATTCAGTACTTC. This translates into CASRQGGGLAKNIQYF.

This rearrangement joins TRBV5-5 to TRBJ1-2, with unresolved D. The ends were cut back, 3 bases at V and 4 bases at J, with 19 bases in the middle. The CDR3 has 16 residues. Germline values: CDR1 SGHKS, CDR2 YYEKEE (reference sequence). CDR3: CASSSPGVQSTYGYTF. CDR3 DNA: TGTGCCAGCAGCTCCCCCGGGGTCCAAAGTACCTATGGCTACACCTTC.

In this sample, this clone turned up once. The chain uses TRBV10-3 and TRBJ1-3; D is possibly TRBD1 (5 bases). V lost 0 bases and J 4 bases, leaving 7 bases between the germline ends. CDR3 size: 14 residues. CDR1 ENHRY and CDR2 SYGVKD come from the germline V gene. CDR3 in amino acids: CAISESGVGNTIYF. DNA for the CDR3: TGTGCCATCAGTGAGTCAGGGGTCGGAAACACCATATATTTT.